This TCR beta chain is drawn from a study of blood T cell repertoires in COVID-19. At the level of the study: Samples taken during acute and convalescent COVID-19 were collected in the United States, Italy and Spain. From T cells, B-cell-depleted T cells, or PBMCs came the material, which was cDNA or gDNA.

Authors' methods: By means of reference gene primer amplification, nucleated cell counts were estimated. TCRdb keeps only in-frame clones here, not all; method: immunoSEQ multiplex PCR. The DNA was the basis for D and trimming; V, J and clone size are from that table. Of about 250,000 clones detected, about 82% appear once; the ten largest clones hold 5.5% to 6.5%. In Seattle, patients joined the study during active infection and were tracked longitudinally. The sample consisted of peripheral blood. This clonotype was sampled from a woman older than 75 with COVID-19, enrolled during active disease.

The CDR3 DNA sequence: TGTGCCAGCAGCTTCGGACTAGCGGGGGTTGTGTCCTACAATGAGCAGTTCTTC. It yields the protein CASSFGLAGVVSYNEQFF. The rearrangement joins TRBV7-9 to TRBJ2-1; TRBD2 matches 13 bases. Germline V lookup: CDR1 SEHNR, CDR2 FQNEAQ (reference sequence). This CDR3 comprises 18 residues. V shed 3 bases and J 1 base; nucleotides not matched to a gene: 6.